These T cell receptor beta chains were read from a single sample in a study of CD8+ T cells in alopecia areata. Profiling relied on immunoSEQ multiplex PCR, and the TCRdb table lists in-frame clones only, not all of them. The repertoire holds about 170,000 clones, with just over 65% as singletons. The material was CD8+ T cells sorted from blood, obtained at week 0. The receptors here all came from a human donor with alopecia areata. Each CDR3 is given with its conserved first and last residue. D genes are given only for firm matches.

j_call	d_call	v_call	cdr3_aa
TRBJ2-1	.	TRBV29-1	CSVESRGSYNEQFF
TRBJ2-7	.	TRBV29-1	CSVQAPRDTLYEQYF
TRBJ2-7	.	TRBV29-1	CSVETRGLPPYEQYF
TRBJ2-6	.	TRBV2	CASFGPGSGANVLTF
TRBJ2-7	TRBD1	TRBV10-3	CAIRTGGNEQYF
TRBJ2-3	.	TRBV30	CAWSLGVSTDTQYF
TRBJ1-2	.	TRBV6-1	CASSGTEADTF
TRBJ2-3	.	TRBV9	CASSVDTDTQYF
TRBJ1-2	.	TRBV7-8	CASSLDDGYTF
TRBJ2-5	TRBD1	TRBV10-3	CAITEGLRGQSETQYF
TRBJ1-2	.	TRBV15	CATSRARVNGYTF
TRBJ2-1	TRBD2	TRBV5-6	CASSAPGGGPHNEQFF
TRBJ1-1	.	TRBV4-1	CASSQTLSTEAFF
TRBJ2-3	.	TRBV5-6	CASSDGRDTQYF
TRBJ1-5	.	TRBV15	CATSRGGVNQPQHF
TRBJ1-2	.	TRBV29-1	CTSTPPETNYGYTF
TRBJ1-5	.	TRBV5-1	CASSLGSSANQPQHF
TRBJ2-7	TRBD2	TRBV27	CAKESGLAVLRGYEQYF
TRBJ1-5	.	TRBV15	CATSINQGGWQPQHF
TRBJ1-5	.	TRBV6-5	CASSDRNQPQHF
TRBJ1-1	TRBD1	TRBV29-1	CSVEGGQGGMNTEAFF
TRBJ2-5	TRBD2	TRBV30	CAWFRTSVRETQYF
TRBJ1-4	.	TRBV27	CASSDGSVNEKLFF
TRBJ1-2	TRBD1	TRBV4-1	CASSQRGQGANYGYTF
TRBJ2-7	.	TRBV7-9	CASSASYEQYF
TRBJ2-6	TRBD1	TRBV13	CASSGQVSGANVLTF
TRBJ2-3	TRBD2	TRBV18	CASSPVALLAGGPDTQYF
TRBJ2-7	.	TRBV29-1	CSVYRDYEQYF
TRBJ2-7	.	TRBV7-6	CASSPRTANYEQYF
TRBJ2-3	TRBD1	TRBV7-9	CASRSPVTGERTDTQYF
TRBJ2-3	.	TRBV4-1	CASSQVDSTDTQYF